This T cell receptor beta chain was sequenced during a study of blood T cells in healthy people across ages. Comment on this clonotype: The junction and the germline gene differ at one end; a read error may be behind it.

Together with a sample-barcoded 5' primer, a J-beta primer mix was included in a second PCR lasting about 7 to 11 cycles. Each of the cDNA molecules was tagged by a template-switch adaptor with 12 random nucleotides. Per sample, CDR3-containing paired-end reads numbered at least 2.5 million. From the 5' RACE reads, TCRdb called clonotypes with MiXCR, one entry per CDR3 protein. Among 1.5 million to 1.9 million distinct CDR3 sequences, around 40% were seen once, and the ten largest hold around 4%. The CDR3 sequence is 15 residues long. CDR1 is DFQATT, CDR2 SNEGSKA, per germline (reference sequence). The specimen was blood. The chain links TRBV20-1 to TRBJ2-1; 8 bases fit TRBD2. The TCR was taken from a woman under 30 in good health. CDR3 sequence reads: CSARPLYGGGNEHFF. In DNA form, the CDR3 reads TGCAGTGCTAGACCCTTGTACGGGGGGGGCAATGAGCACTTCTTC.